Reported below is one T cell receptor (beta chain). This CDR3 contains 16 residues. Germline V gene sequence: CDR1 LGHDT, CDR2 YNNKEL (reference sequence). Losses at the gene ends were 0 bases for V and 4 bases for J; bases not matched to a gene: 3. The sample is drawn from a study of blood T cell repertoires in COVID-19. Study at large: Samples came from the United States, Italy and Spain, spanning acute and convalescent COVID-19. In each case, the material was cDNA or gDNA derived from T cells, B-cell-depleted T cells, or PBMCs.

Original processing notes: Quantification of nucleated cells was approximated via reference gene primer amplification. TCRdb keeps only in-frame clones here, not all; method: immunoSEQ multiplex PCR. V, J and clone size are taken as reported in that table, and D and trimming were inferred from the DNA itself. The sample holds tens of thousands of clones; around 84% are singletons and the top ten take 3.5% to 4.5%. This clonotype was sampled from a man older than 75 with active COVID-19. Sequences were obtained from peripheral blood. The genes are TRBV3-1 (or the pseudogene TRBV3-2) and TRBJ2-7, with 13 bases matching TRBD2. The CDR3 sequence: CASSQELTSGRYEQYF. In DNA, the CDR3 is TGTGCCAGCAGCCAAGAATTGACTAGCGGGAGGTACGAGCAGTACTTC.